Presented here are 15 T cell receptor beta chains from one specimen sequenced in a study of T cells expressing NK-cell markers (dated by TCRdb to 2020 to 2021). Library preparation employed 5' RACE. Sequenced on an Illumina HiSeq 2000. The reads went through TCRdb reprocessing, and each CDR3 protein sequence gets one entry with no DNA. This sample's table carries 440,000 or so distinct CDR3 sequences. The ten biggest clones cover roughly 7.2% of the sample. The sample consisted of blood T cells: a sorted CD56 or NKG2C T cell subset, CD4+ or CD8+ T cells, or bulk PBMC T cells (not recorded which). These receptors originate from a woman between 18 and 69 years old in good health.

The J gene is TRBJ2-1, the V gene TRBV24-1; TCRdb calls TRBD2, which cannot be checked without DNA. CDR1 and CDR2 (germline): KGHDR, SFDVKD. The CDR3 has 15 residues. CDR3: CASGEGVAPGNEQFF.

The chain uses TRBV12-3 or TRBV12-4 and TRBJ1-2. This CDR3 contains 12 residues. The CDR3 sequence: CASRTLNYGYTF.

V gene TRBV5-1 combines with J gene TRBJ2-5; TCRdb designates TRBD2, a call that cannot be tested without DNA. Germline CDR1 and CDR2: SGHRS and YFSETQ. The CDR3 has 15 amino acids. This chain's CDR3 is CASSLVAGLQETQYF. Together with reference TRBV5-1 and TRBJ2-5, the CDR3 gives the full variable domain: KAGVTQTPRYLIKTRGQQVTLSCSPISGHRSVSWYQQTPGQGLQFLFEYFSETQRNKGNFPGRFSGRQFSNSRSEMNVSTLELGDSALYLCASSLVAGLQETQYFGPGTRLLVL.

The V gene is TRBV20-1, the J gene TRBJ2-7; the D call of TRBD1 rests on TCRdb alone, since no DNA is present to check it. The CDR3 runs to 12 residues. Germline CDR1 reads DFQATT; CDR2 reads SNEGSKA (reference sequence). The CDR3 reads CSAHGAGNEQYF.

The chain has TRBV5-1 and TRBJ2-2; TCRdb indicates TRBD2, and absent DNA this call remains unverified. Per germline, CDR1 SGHRS and CDR2 YFSETQ. This CDR3 region has 15 residues. CDR3 sequence: CASSSLAGGFGELFF.

The rearrangement uses TRBV7-2 and TRBJ1-1; TCRdb reports TRBD1, a call that lacks DNA to check it against. The CDR3 runs 15 residues. The germline gives CDR1 SGHTA, CDR2 FQGNSA. The chain's CDR3 is CASSLDPGTGTEAFF.

The genes are TRBV4-1 and TRBJ2-2; TCRdb's assignment of TRBD1 cannot be checked, as there is no DNA. The CDR3 is 19 amino acids. Germline V gene data show CDR1 as MGHRA and CDR2 as YSYEKL. This CDR3 is CASSPTGRGPGENTGELFF.

The chain employs TRBV6-2 or TRBV6-3 and TRBJ2-4; TCRdb's assignment of TRBD1 cannot be checked, as there is no DNA. Germline V lookup: CDR1 MNHEY, CDR2 SVGEGT. The CDR3 has 19 residues. CDR3: CASSYVGARLSVPKNIQYF.

This chain joins TRBV28 and TRBJ2-7. Germline V gene sequence: CDR1 MDHEN, CDR2 SYDVKM. The CDR3 is 15 residues long. The CDR3 loop is CASSYPDRGSYEQYF.

J is TRBJ2-7 and V is TRBV30. The CDR3 covers 11 residues. CDR1 and CDR2 (germline): GTSNPN, SVGIG (reference sequence). The CDR3: CAWTNSYEQYF. The whole variable domain, filled in from reference TRBV30 and TRBJ2-7, reads SQTIHQWPATLVQPVGSPLSLECTVEGTSNPNLYWYRQAAGRGLQLLFYSVGIGQISSEVPQNLSASRPQDRQFILSSKKLLLSDSGFYLCAWTNSYEQYFGPGTRLTVT.

V is TRBV6-2 or TRBV6-3 and J is TRBJ1-5; TCRdb designates TRBD1, a call that cannot be tested without DNA. The CDR3 loop spans 13 amino acids. CDR1 and CDR2 (germline): MNHEY, SVGEGT. CDR3 amino acids: CANRTGRNQPQHF.

The rearrangement links TRBV20-1 to TRBJ2-7. CDR3 length: 13 amino acids. Germline V gene data show CDR1 as DFQATT and CDR2 as SNEGSKA (reference sequence). The CDR3 loop is CSARDSAASGQYF.

This chain joins TRBV6-2 or TRBV6-3 and TRBJ2-2; the TRBD2 assignment by TCRdb is unverifiable without DNA. The CDR3 runs 16 residues. Germline lookup yields CDR1 MNHEY and CDR2 SVGEGT. CDR3 region: CASSFLWRGDTGELFF.

The chain carries TRBV6-5 and TRBJ2-7; the D call from TCRdb, TRBD1, cannot be confirmed without DNA. This CDR3 has 12 residues. CDR1 is MNHEY, CDR2 SVGAGI, per germline. CDR3 protein: CASRGAGYEQYF.

The chain has TRBV5-8 and TRBJ2-1; TCRdb calls TRBD2, which cannot be checked without DNA. CDR1 is SGHTS, CDR2 YDEGEE, per germline. This CDR3 has 14 residues. CDR3 loop: CASGLAGGVNEQFF.